The 20 T cell receptor beta chains below come from one sample, sequenced in a study of vaccination and CD4 T cells after COVID-19. This sample's treatment: approximately nine-day PBMC culture with coronavirus spike peptide pools or control peptides (ViraFEST assay). No antigen is known for these receptors. With the Oncomine TCR Beta short-read assay, DNA from cultured CD4+ T cells was sequenced. TCRdb used MiXCR to reprocess the PCR reads, holding one entry per CDR3 protein. The data show roughly 10,000 distinct CDR3 sequences, under 75% seen once. Sequencing used CD4+ T cells from blood, cultured in vitro. These receptors came from a human donor who had recovered from COVID-19.

The chain is built from TRBV7-9 and TRBJ1-2, with 7 bases identical to TRBD1. The V gene's germline CDR1 is SEHNR and CDR2 FQNEAQ (reference sequence). V lost 5 bases and J lost 1; bases outside the gene matches: 4. This CDR3 is 14 amino acids long. The CDR3 spells CASSGTGVNYGYTF. Here the CDR3 DNA reads TGTGCCAGCAGCGGAACAGGGGTTAACTATGGCTACACCTTC.

The genes are TRBV6-5 and TRBJ2-4; D is tentatively TRBD1 or TRBD2 (5 bases each). Germline V gene sequence: CDR1 MNHEY, CDR2 SVGAGI. Deletions cut 4 bases from V and 9 bases from J, with 10 bases between. The CDR3 loop spans 12 amino acids. CDR3 residues: CASSSGGPIQYF. For the CDR3, the DNA is TGTGCCAGCAGTTCTGGGGGTCCCATTCAGTACTTC.

V and J are TRBV7-2 and TRBJ1-5; a weak D match, TRBD1 (6 bases). Per the germline V gene, CDR1 is SGHTA and CDR2 is FQGNSA. This CDR3 contains 13 residues. V gave up 10 bases and J gave up 6 bases, with 16 bases separating them. The CDR3 loop is CATARGAFQPQHF. CDR3 nucleotide sequence: TGTGCCACGGCCAGGGGCGCGTTTCAGCCCCAGCATTTT.

The CDR3 is CASSLVQGNYGYTF. CDR3 coding DNA: TGTGCCAGCAGCTTAGTACAGGGGAACTATGGCTACACCTTC. This chain joins TRBV7-8 and TRBJ1-2, with TRBD1 matching over 7 bases. Per germline, CDR1 SGHVS and CDR2 FQNEAQ. The trim removed 1 base at V and 2 bases at J, leaving 1 base unmatched. The length of the CDR3 is 14 residues.

This clonotype appeared a few times. The V gene is TRBV2, the J gene TRBJ1-2; 8 nucleotides align to TRBD1. Per the germline V gene, CDR1 is SNHLY and CDR2 is FYNNEI. V lost 6 bases to trimming and J lost 1 base; unmatched junction nucleotides: 4. This CDR3 is 14 amino acids long. The CDR3 DNA reads as TGTGCCAGCAGGTGGACAGGGCTTAACTATGGCTACACCTTC. This codes for CASRWTGLNYGYTF.

This clonotype was seen a handful of times. The V gene is TRBV5-8, the J gene TRBJ2-5, with 10 bases fitting TRBD2. The CDR3 is 15 amino acids. Unmatched junction bases numbered 2, after V lost 2 bases and J lost 1 base. In germline, CDR1 is SGHTS, CDR2 YDEGEE. The CDR3, as DNA: TGTGCCAGCAGCTTAGGACTAGCGGTCCAAGAGACCCAGTACTTC. Encoded protein: CASSLGLAVQETQYF.

This chain links TRBV27 with TRBJ1-6, with TRBD1 matching over 9 bases. The CDR3 covers 16 residues. The V gene's germline CDR1 is MNHEY and CDR2 SMNVEV (reference sequence). V was clipped by 4 bases and J by 0 bases; unmatched bases: 1. The CDR3 sequence: CASSSTGGSYNSPLHF. DNA for the CDR3: TGTGCCAGCAGTTCGACAGGGGGCTCCTATAATTCACCCCTCCACTTT.

The chain links TRBV11-3 to TRBJ2-2; 7 nucleotides line up with TRBD1. This CDR3 comprises 17 residues. Germline values: CDR1 SGHNT, CDR2 YENEEA. Germline trimming cut 4 bases from V and 4 bases from J; bases unmatched to any gene: 12. The CDR3 DNA is TGTGCCAGCAGCTCATGGACAGGACTCTCGAGCACCGGGGAGCTGTTTTTT. It yields the protein CASSSWTGLSSTGELFF. Combining the CDR3 with reference TRBV11-3 and TRBJ2-2 gives the whole variable domain EAGVVQSPRYKIIEKKQPVAFWCNPISGHNTLYWYLQNLGQGPELLIRYENEEAVDDSQLPKDRFSAERLKGVDSTLKIQPAELGDSAVYLCASSSWTGLSSTGELFFGEGSRLTVL.

This chain uses TRBV6-1 with TRBJ2-7, with a tentative D call TRBD2 (5 bases). The CDR3 length is 14 residues. Germline CDR1 is MNHNS and CDR2 is SASEGT. The V and J ends lost 5 bases and 0 bases respectively, with 11 bases between them. CDR3 bases: TGTGCCAGCAGTCCACGACTAAGCTCCTACGAGCAGTACTTC. Translated: CASSPRLSSYEQYF.

This clonotype has more than one count but fewer than ten. The V call is TRBV6-5, the J call TRBJ1-3; 8 bases are shared with TRBD1. This CDR3 is 15 amino acids long. Trimming at V came to 0 bases and at J to 8 bases, leaving 6 bases not matched to a gene. Germline-derived CDR1 and CDR2 are MNHEY and SVGAGI. For the CDR3, the DNA is TGTGCCAGCAGTTACTCCGCAGGGGGCCTTTACACCATATATTTT. It codes for CASSYSAGGLYTIYF.

The CDR3 nucleotides read TGTGCCAGCAGACCGAGTGGGGGCACAGATACGCAGTATTTT. Protein sequence: CASRPSGGTDTQYF. The chain links TRBV27 to TRBJ2-3; no clear D. Germline V gives CDR1 MNHEY, CDR2 SMNVEV (reference sequence). The V end lost 6 bases, the J end lost 1 base, and 11 bases lay between the germline ends. This CDR3 contains 14 residues.

This clonotype is large. The CDR3, as DNA: TGTGCCTGGAGCCCCGGTAGCCAGCCCCAGCATTTT. This translates into CAWSPGSQPQHF. The rearrangement joins TRBV30 to TRBJ1-5; no firm D call. The CDR3 loop spans 12 amino acids. CDR1 is GTSNPN and CDR2 is SVGIG in the germline V gene (reference sequence). The V end was cut by 3 bases, the J end by 7 bases, with 10 bases between. Variable domain in full (rest from reference TRBV30 and TRBJ1-5): SQTIHQWPATLVQPVGSPLSLECTVEGTSNPNLYWYRQAAGRGLQLLFYSVGIGQISSEVPQNLSASRPQDRQFILSSKKLLLSDSGFYLCAWSPGSQPQHFGDGTRLSIL.

The rearrangement links TRBV7-6 to TRBJ2-2; D is undetermined. Trimming took 1 base from V and 1 from J, leaving 4 bases between them. CDR3 length: 14 amino acids. Germline CDR1 SGHVS, CDR2 FNYEAQ. CDR3 sequence reads: CASSLGGNTGELFF. The CDR3 nucleotides are TGTGCCAGCAGCTTAGGAGGGAACACCGGGGAGCTGTTTTTT.

The rearrangement links TRBV30 to TRBJ2-4; D is undetermined. V was trimmed by 0 bases and J by 5 bases, leaving 2 bases between them. The germline V gene encodes CDR1 GTSNPN and CDR2 SVGIG (reference sequence). The CDR3 has 11 amino acids. DNA of the CDR3: TGTGCCTGGAGTGTACAAAACATTCAGTACTTC. Amino acids: CAWSVQNIQYF. The variable domain in full, completed from reference TRBV30 and TRBJ2-4, reads SQTIHQWPATLVQPVGSPLSLECTVEGTSNPNLYWYRQAAGRGLQLLFYSVGIGQISSEVPQNLSASRPQDRQFILSSKKLLLSDSGFYLCAWSVQNIQYFGAGTRLSVL.

The J gene is TRBJ2-1, the V gene TRBV6-5; 11 nucleotides align to TRBD2. Germline V gives CDR1 MNHEY, CDR2 SVGAGI. This CDR3 has 18 residues. V shed 2 bases and J 3 bases; nucleotides not matched to a gene: 9. Here the CDR3 DNA reads TGTGCCAGCAGTTACGCTAGCGGGAGGATGGGCTTCTACAATGAGCAGTTCTTC. Encoded protein: CASSYASGRMGFYNEQFF.

As to this clonotype: One junction end does not reproduce the germline sequence, and a read error may be involved. The CDR3 is CASSIARGQETQYF. The CDR3 DNA reads TGTGCCAGCAGCATAGCCAGGGGCCAAGAGACCCAGTACTTC. The J gene is TRBJ2-5, the V gene TRBV7-8; D possibly corresponds to TRBD1 (6 bases). CDR3 length: 14 amino acids. The germline V gene has CDR1 SGHVS and CDR2 FQNEAQ.

This clonotype was detected once. This CDR3 reads CASSKSISYEQYF. CDR3 sequence (DNA): TGTGCCAGCAGCAAAAGTATTTCCTACGAGCAGTACTTC. The J gene is TRBJ2-7, the V gene TRBV28; D is unclear. The germline CDR1 and CDR2 sequences are MDHEN and SYDVKM. Trimming took 6 bases from V and 1 from J, leaving 10 bases between them. This CDR3 region has 13 residues.

V is TRBV2 and J is TRBJ1-1; possible D gene TRBD1, 5 bases. Germline lookup yields CDR1 SNHLY and CDR2 FYNNEI. CDR3 length: 13 amino acids. V was shortened by 8 bases and J by 3 bases, with 13 bases between the two germline ends. Written as DNA, the CDR3 is TGTGCCAGCCGTCAGGGAGAGGACACTGAAGCTTTCTTT. The encoded protein is CASRQGEDTEAFF.

This clonotype has only a few counts. The CDR3 region has the DNA TGCGCCAGCAGTGCTCCGCGCGGTCTCCATGGCGAGCAGTACTTC. Amino acids: CASSAPRGLHGEQYF. The rearrangement joins TRBV10-2 to TRBJ2-7; D remains unclear. CDR1 and CDR2 (germline): WSHSY, SAAADI. V lost 4 bases and J lost 6, with 19 bases in between. This CDR3 comprises 15 residues.

This chain joins TRBV20-1 and TRBJ2-7, with 10 bases that match TRBD1. CDR3 length: 15 amino acids. Trimming cost V 0 bases and J 7 bases; bases outside gene matches: 9. The germline V gene has CDR1 DFQATT and CDR2 SNEGSKA (reference sequence). The CDR3 DNA sequence: TGCAGTGCTAGAGATCCGGGACAGGGGATTCGGGAGCAGTACTTC. Translation gives CSARDPGQGIREQYF.